The rows below give T cell receptor beta chains drawn from one sample of a study of breast tumors, draining lymph nodes, adjacent tissues. TCRdb recomputed calls from the multiplex PCR reads with MiXCR, one row per CDR3 protein. Found here are 150,000 to 250,000 distinct CDR3 sequences, roughly 29% of them singletons; the top ten hold about 4.3%. The sequenced sample was axillary lymph node tissue. Receptors originate from a female donor with breast cancer. Some clones in this sample may be carry-over from other donors' samples. Both conserved end residues are part of each CDR3. The order of the fields is clone size, V gene, D gene, J gene, CDR3 protein, CDR3 DNA. A D gene is named only where the DNA matches it firmly. Clone size appears in some rows only: once, few, many, or a class for an expanded clone.

NA	TRBV7-9	NA	TRBJ1-6	CASSSTASNSPLHF	TGTGCCAGCAGCTCGACAGCTAGTAATTCACCCCTCCACTTT
NA	TRBV20-1	TRBD1	TRBJ2-3	CSARAGRGQGGTDTRYF	TGCAGCGCTAGAGCCGGACGGGGACAGGGGGGGACAGATACGCGGTATTTT
few	TRBV6-5	NA	TRBJ2-1	CASSHLPGSYNEQFF	TGTGCCAGCAGTCACCTGCCAGGTTCCTACAATGAGCAGTTCTTC
many	TRBV12-3/TRBV12-4	TRBD2	TRBJ2-2	CASSLGDWGLNTGELFF	TGTGCCAGCAGTTTAGGGGATTGGGGACTAAACACCGGGGAGCTGTTTTTT
NA	TRBV10-3	NA	TRBJ1-1	CAISNRAEANTEAFF	TGTGCCATCAGTAACAGGGCAGAGGCGAACACTGAAGCTTTCTTT
many	TRBV30	NA	TRBJ1-6	CAWREQGSSPLHF	TGTGCCTGGAGGGAGCAGGGATCTTCACCCCTCCACTTT
many	TRBV20-1	NA	TRBJ2-6	CSASRAPGANVLTF	TGCAGTGCTAGTAGGGCGCCTGGGGCCAACGTCCTGACTTTC
few	TRBV4-1	NA	TRBJ2-1	CASSQGAARFPYNEQFF	TGCGCCAGCAGCCAAGGGGCGGCAAGGTTCCCCTACAATGAGCAGTTCTTC
many	TRBV5-1	NA	TRBJ2-3	CASSLPAGSTDTQYF	TGCGCCAGCAGCTTGCCGGCAGGGAGCACAGATACGCAGTATTTT
NA	TRBV14	TRBD2	TRBJ2-7	CASSQEGTSGRRKGYEQYF	TGTGCCAGCAGCCAAGAGGGGACTAGCGGGAGGAGGAAGGGATACGAGCAGTACTTC
many	TRBV29-1	TRBD2	TRBJ2-2	CSAGTSGRNTGELFF	TGCAGCGCCGGGACTAGCGGGAGGAACACCGGGGAGCTGTTTTTT
NA	TRBV2	NA	TRBJ1-2	CASSELRGRPYGYTF	TGTGCCAGCAGTGAATTGAGGGGCCGGCCCTATGGCTACACCTTC
many	TRBV20-1	NA	TRBJ2-5	CSAPSAGRETQYF	TGCAGTGCTCCGAGTGCGGGCAGAGAGACCCAGTACTTC
many	TRBV27	TRBD1	TRBJ2-7	CASSRQGARSEQYF	TGTGCCAGCAGCCGACAGGGGGCGCGGTCCGAGCAGTACTTC
NA	TRBV9	TRBD1	TRBJ2-3	CASSPGAGGGTDTQYF	TGTGCCAGCAGCCCCGGGGCAGGGGGAGGCACAGATACGCAGTATTTT
many	TRBV2	TRBD2	TRBJ2-3	CASVSGRGSDTQYF	TGTGCCAGCGTCAGCGGGAGAGGGTCAGATACGCAGTATTTT
many	TRBV6-2/TRBV6-3	TRBD1	TRBJ2-5	CASSRTGGLGAQYF	TGTGCCAGCAGCCGGACAGGGGGCCTGGGGGCCCAGTACTTC
many	TRBV20-1	NA	TRBJ1-6	CSASQQVDSPLHF	TGCAGTGCTAGTCAACAGGTAGATTCACCCCTCCACTTT
NA	TRBV5-1	TRBD2	TRBJ2-5	CASSLGHGLDTQYF	TGCGCCAGCAGCTTGGGACACGGACTAGACACCCAGTACTTC
many	TRBV30	NA	TRBJ2-5	CAWSVVGPQYF	TGTGCCTGGAGTGTTGTAGGTCCCCAGTACTTC
few	TRBV28	TRBD1	TRBJ1-1	CASTQGGGGAEAFF	TGTGCCAGCACCCAAGGGGGAGGGGGCGCTGAAGCTTTCTTT
many	TRBV7-2	TRBD1	TRBJ2-5	CASSLTGDTQYF	TGTGCCAGCAGCCTCACAGGGGATACCCAGTACTTC
many	TRBV13	TRBD1	TRBJ2-7	CASSLGGQGGEQYF	TGTGCCAGCAGCTTAGGGGGACAGGGAGGGGAGCAGTACTTC
many	TRBV28	TRBD2	TRBJ2-1	CASSSGLVRYNEQFF	TGTGCCAGCAGTTCTGGACTAGTCCGCTACAATGAGCAGTTCTTC
many	TRBV5-6	TRBD1	TRBJ1-2	CASSRPDRVVGYTF	TGTGCCAGCAGCCGCCCGGACAGGGTGGTCGGCTACACCTTC
many	TRBV5-8	NA	TRBJ2-3	CASSLGLPVADTQYF	TGTGCCAGCAGCTTGGGACTTCCTGTGGCAGATACGCAGTATTTT
NA	TRBV12-3/TRBV12-4	NA	TRBJ2-5	CASRPEETQYF	TGTGCCAGCAGGCCCGAGGAGACCCAGTACTTC
many	TRBV12-3/TRBV12-4	TRBD1	TRBJ1-4	CASRGQGNEKLFF	TGTGCCAGCAGGGGACAGGGTAATGAAAAACTGTTTTTT
NA	TRBV7-9	NA	TRBJ2-5	CASSVGRGPSTQCF	TGTGCCAGCAGCGTTGGGCGAGGCCCTTCGACCCAGTGCTTC
many	TRBV30	TRBD2	TRBJ2-3	CAWSVAGGADTQYF	TGTGCCTGGAGTGTGGCGGGAGGGGCAGATACGCAGTATTTT
many	TRBV20-1	NA	TRBJ1-4	CSAKGQARYDEKLFF	TGCAGTGCTAAGGGGCAAGCGCGGTATGATGAAAAACTGTTTTTT
few	TRBV6-2/TRBV6-3	NA	TRBJ2-7	CASSRTVTNYEQYF	TGTGCCAGCAGTCGAACAGTAACGAACTACGAGCAGTACTTC
many	TRBV6-1	NA	TRBJ1-5	CASMAGNQPQHF	TGTGCCAGCATGGCAGGCAATCAGCCCCAGCATTTT
NA	TRBV2	NA	TRBJ1-2	CASSDRGSGGEGYTF	TGTGCCAGCAGTGATCGGGGGTCAGGAGGCGAAGGCTACACCTTC
NA	TRBV19	NA	TRBJ1-5	CASSNQGTAHSQPQHF	TGTGCCAGTAGTAATCAGGGGACGGCTCACAGTCAGCCCCAGCATTTT
NA	TRBV30	NA	TRBJ1-1	CAWSREAYTEAFF	TGTGCCTGGTCCAGGGAGGCATACACTGAAGCTTTCTTT
many	TRBV7-3	NA	TRBJ2-3	CASSLQGGTQYF	TGTGCCAGCAGCTTACAGGGAGGTACGCAGTATTTT
many	TRBV20-1	TRBD2	TRBJ2-3	CSAPIAGADTQYF	TGCAGTGCGCCCATAGCGGGGGCAGATACGCAGTATTTT
NA	TRBV19	NA	TRBJ2-5	CASTVAGSGNQPQYF	TGTGCCAGTACAGTCGCGGGCTCCGGCAATCAGCCCCAGTACTTC
many	TRBV30	NA	TRBJ2-5	CAWSRSAETQYF	TGTGCCTGGAGTAGGTCTGCCGAGACCCAGTACTTC
NA	TRBV5-1	TRBD1	TRBJ1-1	CASSAWTGMNTEAFF	TGCGCCAGCAGCGCCTGGACAGGGATGAACACTGAAGCTTTCTTT
many	TRBV19	NA	TRBJ2-2	CASRRSPTNTGELFF	TGTGCCAGTAGACGGTCCCCCACGAACACCGGGGAGCTGTTTTTT
many	TRBV9	NA	TRBJ1-5	CASSHPRAPNAYSNQPQHF	TGTGCCAGCAGCCACCCCCGGGCCCCAAACGCCTATAGCAATCAGCCCCAGCATTTT
many	TRBV4-2	NA	TRBJ1-5	CASSQETFQPQHF	TGTGCCAGCAGCCAAGAAACGTTTCAGCCCCAGCATTTT
NA	TRBV2	TRBD1	TRBJ1-3	CASSLTGWTGNTIYF	TGTGCCAGCAGCCTGACAGGGTGGACTGGAAACACCATATATTTT
few	TRBV18	NA	TRBJ2-2	CASSPSPAGSTGELFF	TGTGCCAGCTCCCCCTCCCCTGCCGGGAGCACCGGGGAGCTGTTTTTT
few	TRBV6-5	TRBD1	TRBJ1-2	CASSPSGGSLYGYTF	TGTGCCAGCAGCCCGTCAGGGGGCTCACTCTATGGCTACACCTTC
many	TRBV6-5	NA	TRBJ2-5	CASSYELGGETQYF	TGTGCCAGCAGTTACGAGCTGGGGGGAGAGACCCAGTACTTC
many	TRBV5-1	TRBD1	TRBJ2-7	CASSPITGDEQYF	TGCGCCAGCAGCCCAATAACAGGGGACGAGCAGTACTTC
many	TRBV19	NA	TRBJ2-5	CASSIDGSGQETQYF	TGTGCCAGTAGTATAGATGGGTCAGGCCAAGAGACCCAGTACTTC
many	TRBV20-1	NA	TRBJ2-1	CSASISYNEQFF	TGCAGTGCTAGCATCTCCTACAATGAGCAGTTCTTC
few	TRBV9	NA	TRBJ1-1	CASSVAGEDTEAFF	TGTGCCAGCAGCGTAGCAGGGGAGGACACTGAAGCTTTCTTT